One sample yielded the 8 T cell receptor beta chains listed below, sequenced in a study of beta chain features in type 1 diabetes. Expressed TCRB transcripts were sequenced after all isolated RNA was converted to cDNA. The method was immunoSEQ multiplex PCR; TCRdb's version includes in-frame clones alone and lacks a portion of them. This table holds some 180,000 clones, approximately 13% found once. What was sequenced was central memory CD4+ T cells from blood. Receptors were obtained from a woman younger than 35 in good health.

The chain couples TRBV9 to TRBJ2-7, with TRBD1 identical over 7 bases. This CDR3 has 16 residues. Losses at the gene ends were 4 bases for V and 0 bases for J; bases not matched to a gene: 10. Germline V lookup: CDR1 SGDLS, CDR2 YYNGEE. CDR3 sequence reads: CASSSSTGHYSYEQYF. The CDR3 nucleotides are TGTGCCAGCAGCTCGTCGACAGGGCACTACTCCTACGAGCAGTACTTC. The full variable domain, rest sourced from reference TRBV9 and TRBJ2-7, is DSGVTQTPKHLITATGQRVTLRCSPRSGDLSVYWYQQSLDQGLQFLIQYYNGEERAKGNILERFSAQQFPDLHSELNLSSLELGDSALYFCASSSSTGHYSYEQYFGPGTRLTVT.

This clone came up a few times. The genes are TRBV5-6 and TRBJ2-1; tentative D call: TRBD1 (6 bases). The CDR3 consists of 15 residues. Germline V gene sequence: CDR1 SGHDT, CDR2 YYEEEE. The germline V and J ends were trimmed by 1 base and 6 bases, with 14 bases remaining between them. CDR3 nucleotides: TGTGCCAGCAGCTTGCGGGCAGGGGCTAGCAATGAGCAGTTCTTC. The encoded protein is CASSLRAGASNEQFF.

The chain combines TRBV5-4 with TRBJ2-7, with D maybe TRBD1 (6 bases). The CDR3 runs 12 residues. CDR1 and CDR2 from the germline V gene are SGHNT and YYREEE (reference sequence). V shed 4 bases and J shed 6 bases, with 11 bases lying between them. The CDR3 sequence: CASSRGRGEQYF. In DNA, the CDR3 is TGTGCCAGCAGCCGTGGCAGGGGCGAGCAGTACTTC.

This clone was detected a few times. V gene TRBV6-5 combines with J gene TRBJ2-7, with a possible D match to TRBD2 (5 bases). CDR1 is MNHEY and CDR2 is SVGAGI in the germline V gene. This CDR3 has 11 amino acids. V was trimmed by 5 bases and J by 7 bases, leaving 9 bases between them. This CDR3 is CASSRGWEQYF. Written as DNA, the CDR3 is TGTGCCAGCAGTAGAGGGTGGGAGCAGTACTTC.

The J gene is TRBJ2-7, the V gene TRBV7-2, with 11 nucleotides matching TRBD2. V shed 5 bases and J 0 bases; nucleotides not matched to a gene: 12. The CDR3 runs to 18 residues. The V gene's germline CDR1 is SGHTA and CDR2 FQGNSA. In DNA form, the CDR3 reads TGTGCCAGCAGCGGGGGGGGACTAGCGGCCCCCTACTCCTACGAGCAGTACTTC. Its translation: CASSGGGLAAPYSYEQYF.

Remarks on this clone: The same CDR3 also results from other DNA sequences found in this sample. The gene calls are TRBV25-1 and TRBJ1-1; unclear D gene. Trimming left V 0 bases short and J 4 bases short, with 6 bases between. This CDR3 has 13 residues. Looked up from germline, CDR1 is MGHDK and CDR2 is SYGVNS. The CDR3 DNA follows: TGTGCCAGCAGTGAATATCGGGGCACTGAAGCTTTCTTT. Amino acid sequence: CASSEYRGTEAFF.

This chain joins TRBV5-6 and TRBJ2-7, with 9 bases fitting TRBD2. Germline CDR1 SGHDT, CDR2 YYEEEE. This CDR3 is 15 amino acids long. J was trimmed by 7 bases and V by 4 bases; bases with no gene match: 12. The CDR3 here is CASSRVPAGGKEQYF. CDR3 bases: TGTGCCAGCAGCCGTGTTCCGGCGGGAGGGAAGGAGCAGTACTTC.

The genes are TRBV4-1 and TRBJ1-3; TRBD1 agrees at 7 bases. Germline V CDR1 and CDR2: MGHRA, YSYEKL. This CDR3 has 17 residues. V lost 0 bases, J lost 1 base, and 6 bases stayed unmatched. CDR3 in DNA: TGCGCCAGCAGCCAAGAGACAGGGAGTGTTTCTGGAAACACCATATATTTT. Amino acids: CASSQETGSVSGNTIYF.